This TCR beta chain was documented in a study of beta chain features in type 1 diabetes. The overall study: The patient and healthy donor groups were comparable for age, gender and cell yields. The study's findings and limits: Patients with Type 1 diabetes showed moderately but significantly shorter TCRB CDR3s in all four CD4+ subsets.

Expressed TCRB transcripts were sequenced because the entire RNA isolate underwent reverse transcription. Around 3.57 million reads was the average for naive, central memory and regulatory T cell samples. Method: immunoSEQ multiplex PCR; TCRdb's copy keeps in-frame clones and lacks some. The sample yields about 340,000 clones, 13% seen once. V was pared by 4 bases and J by 4 bases, with 16 bases between. Germline V gene sequence: CDR1 SGHRS, CDR2 YFSETQ. The CDR3 is made up of 15 amino acids. This clone was found once. Its antigen remains unidentified. Sequencing used naive CD4+ T cells from blood. The clonotype was recovered from a young woman with type 1 diabetes. V gene TRBV5-1 combines with J gene TRBJ2-3; D may be TRBD1 (6 bases). CDR3 sequence (DNA): TGCGCCAGCAGCATCACAGGGAATCATGCAGATACGCAGTATTTT. This gives the protein CASSITGNHADTQYF.